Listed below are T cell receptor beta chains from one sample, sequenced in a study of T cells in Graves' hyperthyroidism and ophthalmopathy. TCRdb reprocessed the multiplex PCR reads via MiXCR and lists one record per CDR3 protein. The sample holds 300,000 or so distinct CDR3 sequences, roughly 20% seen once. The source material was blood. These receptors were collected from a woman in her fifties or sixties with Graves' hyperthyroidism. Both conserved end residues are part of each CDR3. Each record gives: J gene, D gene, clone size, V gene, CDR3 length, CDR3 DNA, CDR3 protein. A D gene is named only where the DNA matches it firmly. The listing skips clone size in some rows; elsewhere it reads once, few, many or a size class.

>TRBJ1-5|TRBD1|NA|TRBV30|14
TGTGCCTGGAGTGGTGGGACAGGCAATCAGCCCCAGCATTTT
CAWSGGTGNQPQHF
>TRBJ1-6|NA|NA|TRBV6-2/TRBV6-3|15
TGTGCCAGCAGGCGGACAGAGAGTTATAATTCACCCCTCCACTTT
CASRRTESYNSPLHF
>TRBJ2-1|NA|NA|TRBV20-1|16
TGCAGTGCTAGAGATGGAGGGCAGGGAGACTACAATGAGCAGTTCTTC
CSARDGGQGDYNEQFF
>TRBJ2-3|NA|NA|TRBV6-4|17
TGTGCCAGCAGTGAAACGGCCCACGGTACATACACAGATACGCAGTATTTT
CASSETAHGTYTDTQYF
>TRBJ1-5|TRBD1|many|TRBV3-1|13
TGTGCCAGCGGCAGACAGGGGGGCCAGCCCCAGCATTTT
CASGRQGGQPQHF
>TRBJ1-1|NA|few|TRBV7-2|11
TGTGCCAGCAGCTTAATAGTCGAAGCTTTCTTT
CASSLIVEAFF
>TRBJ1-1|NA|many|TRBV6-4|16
TGTGCCAGCAGTGACTGTATCAGAGCGTTTAACACTGAAGCTTTCTTT
CASSDCIRAFNTEAFF
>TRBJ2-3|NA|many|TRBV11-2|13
TGTGCCAGCAGCTTCCTCAGGGAGGATACGCAGTATTTT
CASSFLREDTQYF
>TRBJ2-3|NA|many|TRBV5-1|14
TGCGCCAGCAGCTTGGGCACTACAACAGATACGCAGTATTTT
CASSLGTTTDTQYF
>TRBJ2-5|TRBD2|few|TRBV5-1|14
TGCGCCAGCAGCCCCAGTAGCGGGGAAGAGACCCAGTACTTC
CASSPSSGEETQYF
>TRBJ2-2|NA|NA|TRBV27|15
TGTGCCAGCAGTTTGGACCGAGGGGGTACCGGGGAGCTGTTTTTT
CASSLDRGGTGELFF
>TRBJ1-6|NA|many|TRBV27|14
TGTGCCAGCAGTGCGTCCTGGGTAAATTCACCCCTCCACTTT
CASSASWVNSPLHF
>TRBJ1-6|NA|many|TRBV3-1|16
TGTGCCAGCAGCCAATTTGTCGGACCTAGCGGGGCACCCCTCCACTTT
CASSQFVGPSGAPLHF
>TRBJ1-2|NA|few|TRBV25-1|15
TGTGCCAGCAGTGACGAGGGGCGGTTTAACTATGGCTACACCTTC
CASSDEGRFNYGYTF
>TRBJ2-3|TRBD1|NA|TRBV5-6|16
TGTGCCAGCAGCTTGGACCCAGGGGGCTCGACAGATACGCAGTATTTT
CASSLDPGGSTDTQYF
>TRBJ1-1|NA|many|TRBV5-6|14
TGTGCCAGCAGCTTTCGGCGGGGGGCGAATGAAGCTTTCTTT
CASSFRRGANEAFF
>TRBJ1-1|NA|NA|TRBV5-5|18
TGTGCCAGCAGCTTAGGGGTCGGACAGATAGCTATGAACACTGAAGCTTTCTTT
CASSLGVGQIAMNTEAFF
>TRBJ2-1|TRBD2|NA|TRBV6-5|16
TGTGCCAGCAGTGACTCGACTAGCGGGGGGGGCCATGAGCAGTTCTTC
CASSDSTSGGGHEQFF
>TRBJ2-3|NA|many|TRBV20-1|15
TGCAGTGCTCACCTCGAGCCAGCGGCCACAGATACGCAGTATTTT
CSAHLEPAATDTQYF
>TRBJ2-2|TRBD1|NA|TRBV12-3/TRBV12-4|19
TGTGCCAGCAGTCCCTTACAATGGGACAGGGGTTTTAGGACCGGGGAGCTGTTTTTT
CASSPLQWDRGFRTGELFF
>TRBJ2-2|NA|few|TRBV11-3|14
TGTGCCAGCAGCTTAGAACAACTTTCCGGGGAGCTGTTTTTT
CASSLEQLSGELFF
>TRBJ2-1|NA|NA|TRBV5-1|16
TGCGCCAGCAGCTTGCAACACCCCCCCCGATCAAGTGAGCAGTTCTTC
CASSLQHPPRSSEQFF
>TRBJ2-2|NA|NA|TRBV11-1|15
TGTGCCAGCAGCTTTCCGTCAGGGGGGGCCGGGGAGCTGTTTTTT
CASSFPSGGAGELFF
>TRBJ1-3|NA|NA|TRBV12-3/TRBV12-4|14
TGTGCCAGCAGTTTAGTGCTACAGGGAAACACCATATATTTT
CASSLVLQGNTIYF
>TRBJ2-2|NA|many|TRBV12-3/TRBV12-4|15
TGTGCCAGCAGTTTATCGGCTAGCGTCACCGGGGAGCTGTTTTTT
CASSLSASVTGELFF
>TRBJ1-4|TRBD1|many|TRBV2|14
TGTGCCACGAAATGGGACAGAAATAATGAAAAACTGTTTTTT
CATKWDRNNEKLFF
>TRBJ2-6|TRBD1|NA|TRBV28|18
TGTGCCAGCAGGACCCACGGGACAGGGCGATCTGGGGCCAACGTCCTGACTTTC
CASRTHGTGRSGANVLTF
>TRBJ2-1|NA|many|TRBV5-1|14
TGCGCCAGCAGCTTGGTAGGTAGCCGGAATGAGCAGTTCTTC
CASSLVGSRNEQFF
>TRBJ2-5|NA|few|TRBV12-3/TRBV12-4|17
TGTGCCAGCAGCTTAGATGGACAGCCCCTAGGAGACCCAGTACAGTACTTC
CASSLDGQPLGDPVQYF
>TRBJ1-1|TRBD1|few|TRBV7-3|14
TGTGCCAGCAGCTTAAGTAGGGGGCAGGGTGAAGCTTTCTTT
CASSLSRGQGEAFF
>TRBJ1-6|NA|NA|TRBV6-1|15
TGTGCCAGCCAAATGCGGAGGTCGTATAATTCACCCCTCCACTTT
CASQMRRSYNSPLHF
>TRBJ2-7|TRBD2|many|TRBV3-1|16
TGTGCCAGCAGCCAAGAGGGACTAGCGGGACCTCGTGAGCAGTACTTC
CASSQEGLAGPREQYF
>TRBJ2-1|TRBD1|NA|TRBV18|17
TGTGCCAGCTCACCACCCACGGGACAGAGAGCCCCTAATGAGCAGTTCTTC
CASSPPTGQRAPNEQFF
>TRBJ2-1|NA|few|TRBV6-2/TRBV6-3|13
TGTGCCAGCAGTTGGGATAACTACAATGAGCAGTTCTTC
CASSWDNYNEQFF